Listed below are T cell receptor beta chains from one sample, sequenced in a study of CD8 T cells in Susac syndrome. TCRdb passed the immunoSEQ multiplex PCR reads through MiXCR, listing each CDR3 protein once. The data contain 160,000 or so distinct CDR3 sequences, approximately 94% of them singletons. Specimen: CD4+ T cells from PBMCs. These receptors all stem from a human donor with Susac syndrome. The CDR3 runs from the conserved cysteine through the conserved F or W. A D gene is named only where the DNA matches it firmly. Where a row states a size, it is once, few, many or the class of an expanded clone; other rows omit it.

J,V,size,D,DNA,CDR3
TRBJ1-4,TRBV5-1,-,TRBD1,TGCGCCAGCAGCGCGACAGGGGAGACTGGGGAAAAACTGTTTTTT,CASSATGETGEKLFF
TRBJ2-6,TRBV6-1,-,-,TGTGCCAGCAGTGAACCCGAGGACGGGGCTGGGGCCAACGTCCTGACTTTC,CASSEPEDGAGANVLTF
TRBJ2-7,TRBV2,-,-,TGTGCCAGCAACGGGGAGGACCTCGCCGGCTCCTACGAGCAGTACTTC,CASNGEDLAGSYEQYF
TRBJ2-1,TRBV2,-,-,TGTGCCAGCATGGAGAGAGGTGATGAGCAGTTCTTC,CASMERGDEQFF
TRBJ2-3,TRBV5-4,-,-,TGTGCCAGCAGCGGCGGGGGCCAAAAGACAGATACGCAGTATTTT,CASSGGGQKTDTQYF
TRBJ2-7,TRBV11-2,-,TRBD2,TGTGCCAGCAGCTTAGCCGCGGGGGGATCCTACGAGCAGTACTTC,CASSLAAGGSYEQYF
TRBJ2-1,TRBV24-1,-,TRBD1,TGTGCCACCAGTGACCCGGACAGGAACCATGAGCAGTTCTTC,CATSDPDRNHEQFF
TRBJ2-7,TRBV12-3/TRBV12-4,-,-,TGTGCCAGCACGCTCAGGGAAGCAACCTACGAGCAGTACTTC,CASTLREATYEQYF
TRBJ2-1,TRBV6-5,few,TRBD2,TGTGCCAGCAGTTACTCACTAGCGGGGGGGGAGAATGAGCAGTTCTTC,CASSYSLAGGENEQFF
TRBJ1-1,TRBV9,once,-,TGTGCCAGCAGCGTAGTAGGGGGGCCCACTGAAGCTTTCTTT,CASSVVGGPTEAFF
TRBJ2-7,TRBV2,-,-,TGTGCCAGCAGCCTAACCCAATCGAGGTACGAGCAGTACTTC,CASSLTQSRYEQYF
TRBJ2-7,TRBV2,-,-,TGTGCCAGCAGTGGGGGGGCTATCTACGAGCAGTACTTC,CASSGGAIYEQYF
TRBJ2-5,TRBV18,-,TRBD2,TGTGCCAGCTCACCACAAGGACTAGGAGTTGGAGAGACCCAGTACTTC,CASSPQGLGVGETQYF
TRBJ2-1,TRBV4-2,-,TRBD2,TGTGCCAGCAGCCAAATCGTTAGCGGGGGGGCTTATGAGCAGTTCTTC,CASSQIVSGGAYEQFF
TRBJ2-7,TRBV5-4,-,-,TGTGCCAGCAGCGCGTCGTCGCCTTCCTACGAGCAGTACTTC,CASSASSPSYEQYF
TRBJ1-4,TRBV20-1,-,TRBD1,TGCAGTACAACCGGGACAGTTCGAGAAAAACTGTTTTTT,CSTTGTVREKLFF
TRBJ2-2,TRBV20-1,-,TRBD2,TGCAGTGCTTTCCCGGGGGGCGGGGAGCTGTTTTTT,CSAFPGGGELFF
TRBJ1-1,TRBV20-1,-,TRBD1,TGCAGTGCAGAATACAGGGGGGGAGGCACTGAAGCTTTCTTT,CSAEYRGGGTEAFF
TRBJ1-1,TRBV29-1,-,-,TGCAGCGCCGGGGGGGGGCCTGAAGCTTTCTTT,CSAGGGPEAFF
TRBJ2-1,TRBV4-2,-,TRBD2,TGTGCCAGCAGCCAAGATCGTGCGGGGGGGGAAGACAATGAGCAGTTCTTC,CASSQDRAGGEDNEQFF
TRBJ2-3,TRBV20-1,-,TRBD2,TGCAGTGCTAGAGATTCGGCGGGGGGTTCCACAGATACGCAGTATTTT,CSARDSAGGSTDTQYF
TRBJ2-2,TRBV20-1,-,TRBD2,TGCAGTGCTTCGTCATTCGGGACTAGCGGGGGGGCCGGGGAGCTGTTTTTT,CSASSFGTSGGAGELFF
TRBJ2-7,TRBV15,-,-,TGTGCCACCAGCAGAGAGGGTTTGGTCTACGAGCAGTACTTC,CATSREGLVYEQYF
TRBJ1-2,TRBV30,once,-,TGTGCCTGGAGTGCCTACACAGCGGGCTATGGCTACACCTTC,CAWSAYTAGYGYTF
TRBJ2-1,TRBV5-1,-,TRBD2,TGCGCCAGCAGCCCCCAAGCGGGGGGGAACTACAATGAGCAGTTCTTC,CASSPQAGGNYNEQFF
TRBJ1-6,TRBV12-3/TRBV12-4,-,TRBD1,TGTGCCAGCAGCTCTCCTACAGGGGAGAATTCACCCCTCCACTTT,CASSSPTGENSPLHF
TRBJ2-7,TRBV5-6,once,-,TGTGCCAGCAGCTGGGGGTACGAGCAGTACTTC,CASSWGYEQYF
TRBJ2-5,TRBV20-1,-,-,TGCAGTGCTAGGATACATCAAGAGACCCAGTACTTC,CSARIHQETQYF
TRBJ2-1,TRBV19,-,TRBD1,TGTGCCACCCGCCCCGTGGGACAGGGTCACAATGAGCAGTTCTTC,CATRPVGQGHNEQFF
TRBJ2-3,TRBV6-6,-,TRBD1,TGTGCCAGCAGCCGGGACAGACAAACGAATACGCAGTATTTT,CASSRDRQTNTQYF
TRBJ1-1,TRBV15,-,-,TGTGCCACCAGCGATACATTGAACACTGAAGCTTTCTTT,CATSDTLNTEAFF
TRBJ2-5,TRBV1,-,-,TGCACCAGCGAATCCCTAGCGGGGGCCCAAGAGACCCAGTACTTC,CTSESLAGAQETQYF
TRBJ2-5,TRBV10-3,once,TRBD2,TGTGCCATCAGTGAGTCAACTACTAGCGGCCCTTTCCAAGAGACCCAGTACTTC,CAISESTTSGPFQETQYF
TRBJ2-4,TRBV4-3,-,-,TGCGCCAGCAGCCAAGATTGGGGGGTAGCCAAAAACATTCAGTACTTC,CASSQDWGVAKNIQYF
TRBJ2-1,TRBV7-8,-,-,TGTGCCAGCAGCTCAGATCAGTACAATGAGCAGTTCTTC,CASSSDQYNEQFF
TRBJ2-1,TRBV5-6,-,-,TGTGCCAGCAGCTTTGCAACTCCAAGGCACAATGAGCAGTTCTTC,CASSFATPRHNEQFF
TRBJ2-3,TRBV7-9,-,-,TGTGCCAGCAGCCCAGGAGGCCGGGGGAGGACAGATACGCAGTATTTT,CASSPGGRGRTDTQYF
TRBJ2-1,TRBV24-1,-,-,TGTGCCATCTCACAGGGTGACCGCGTGGATGAGCAGTTCTTC,CAISQGDRVDEQFF
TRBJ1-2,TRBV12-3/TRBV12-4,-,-,TGTGCCACCTACGGTAATGAGGGCTACACCTTC,CATYGNEGYTF
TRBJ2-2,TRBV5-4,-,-,TGTGCCAGCAGCGGCACAGGGTTGAACACCGGGGAGCTGTTTTTT,CASSGTGLNTGELFF